In this sample, the clone carrying this T cell receptor (beta chain) turned up a few times. Its matching antigen is unknown. The junction had 8 bases not matched to a gene; V was cut back by 2 bases and J by 3 bases. Germline V lookup: CDR1 KGHSH, CDR2 LQKENI. The CDR3 runs to 16 residues. This sample stems from a study of identical twins. Using its own MiXCR run on the 5' RACE reads, TCRdb lists one record per CDR3 protein. The sample carries some 190,000 distinct CDR3 sequences, 15% to 20% recorded once. Study-level points and caveats: The more abundant beta clonotypes in cord blood had fewer insertions, and memory repertoires did not show this.

Another study also made use of these data, one on T cells expressing NK-cell markers. That report notes: The TCR beta repertoires originated in sorted CD3+CD56+NKG2C+, CD3+CD56+NKG2C- and CD3+CD56-NKG2C+ T cells.

The sequencing input was CD8+ T cells sorted from blood. This sequence originates from a woman under 30 in good health. V usage is TRBV18 and J usage is TRBJ2-7; 9 positions match TRBD1. Here the CDR3 reads CASSPEGTGTYYEQYF. For the CDR3, the DNA is TGTGCCAGCTCACCAGAGGGGACAGGGACTTACTACGAGCAGTACTTC.